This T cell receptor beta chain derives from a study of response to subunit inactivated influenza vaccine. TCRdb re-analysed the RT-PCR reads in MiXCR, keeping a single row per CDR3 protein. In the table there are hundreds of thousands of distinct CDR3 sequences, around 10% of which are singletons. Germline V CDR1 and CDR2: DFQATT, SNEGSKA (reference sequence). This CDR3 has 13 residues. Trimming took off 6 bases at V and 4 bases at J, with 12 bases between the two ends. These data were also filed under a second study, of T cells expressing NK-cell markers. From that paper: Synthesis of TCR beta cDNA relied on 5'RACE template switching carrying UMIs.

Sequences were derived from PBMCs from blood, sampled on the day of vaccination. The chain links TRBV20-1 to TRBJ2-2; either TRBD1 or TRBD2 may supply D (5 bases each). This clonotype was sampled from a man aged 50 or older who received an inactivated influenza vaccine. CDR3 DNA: TGCAGTGCCAGGGAGAGGCGCACCGGGGAGCTGTTTTTT. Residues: CSARERRTGELFF.